The entry that follows covers one T cell receptor (beta chain) sequence. This record belongs to a study of blood T cell repertoires in COVID-19. Study-level background: Sites across the United States, Italy and Spain contributed samples from acute and convalescent COVID-19.

Original analysis: Amplified reference gene primers provided the basis for estimating nucleated cell counts. This table comes from immunoSEQ multiplex PCR, and its TCRdb copy is limited to in-frame clones, with some not included. The DNA gave D and trimming, while V, J and clone size come from that table. The sample holds roughly 120,000 clones, roughly 90% seen once. The sequenced material came from peripheral blood. The TCR comes from a man in his 70s who had recovered from COVID-19.

The chain's CDR3 is CASSRGRRGGNYGYTF. DNA for the CDR3: TGTGCCAGTAGTCGCGGACGCCGTGGCGGGAACTATGGCTACACCTTC. J is TRBJ1-2 and V is TRBV19; D uncertain. The germline CDR1 and CDR2 sequences are LNHDA and SQIVND (reference sequence). There are 16 residues in the CDR3. Trimming took 5 bases from V and 2 from J, leaving 18 bases between them.